This entry is about one T cell receptor beta chain. It lacks a known antigen. Base qualities were left out, and no much larger clone turns up one base away. This sample is drawn from a study of OX40 agonist ivuxolimab in advanced cancers. A note on the overall study: Ivuxolimab was an agonistic, fully human IgG2 monoclonal antibody directed against OX40 (CD134), a costimulatory receptor. Intravenous ivuxolimab was administered to patients every 2 weeks at six dose levels: 0.01, 0.1, 0.3, 1.5, 3 and 10 mg/kg. The dose-escalation cohort was 82.7% male with a mean age of 60 years, ranging from roughly 23 to 79. Prior anti-PD-1, anti-PD-L1 or anti-CTLA-4 therapy was permitted, and checkpoint inhibitors had been received by around 39% of dose-escalation patients. The paper covers the monotherapy dose-escalation part of the phase I ivuxolimab trial, which included N of about 50 patients. Partial responses occurred in three dose-escalation patients: two with cutaneous melanoma and one with hepatocellular carcinoma. Of the 50 or so patients in dose escalation, some 19 had hepatocellular carcinoma, some 15 had melanoma, 9 had renal cell carcinoma and 9 had head and neck cancer. The purpose of peripheral TCRbeta sequencing was to test whether ivuxolimab changed TCR sequence diversity and led to clonal T-cell expansion.

Overall results and qualifications from the work: The antigen specificity of the peripheral T cells that underwent clonal expansion was not determined. At doses from 0.1 to 3.0 mg/kg, clonal expansion was seen in both CD4+ and CD8+ blood T cells between baseline and week 6. Low levels of normalized T-cell clonal expansion were also seen in some nonresponding patients. In the 0.1-3.0 mg/kg groups, partial responders had among the lowest normalized peripheral clonal expansion, particularly in CD8+ T cells. On average, CD8+ T cells showed more expanded clones than CD4+ T cells after ivuxolimab.

For sequencing of the TCRbeta CDR3 region, genomic DNA was extracted from the sorted cells. TCRbeta CDR3 regions were sequenced using the immunoSEQ Assay. TCRdb re-hosts the immuneACCESS table, in-frame sequences only. Its copies lack some clones; in the studies checked, an unresolved V gene accounts for under half of them, and the cause for the rest is not known. The sample contains over 30,000 clones, roughly nine tenths of them found a single time. The ten biggest clones cover roughly 0.92% of the sample. The trial excluded patients who had a history of autoimmune disease or who were on systemic immunosuppression. Peripheral blood for TCR sequencing was collected from all dose cohorts at baseline, on cycle 4 day 1, and on cycle 7 day 1. The samples were taken from a phase I, first-in-human, multicenter, open-label dose-escalation trial of ivuxolimab. The trial enrolled adults with locally advanced or metastatic head and neck squamous cell, hepatocellular, melanoma or renal cell carcinoma. CD4+ and CD8+ T cells were sorted separately from peripheral blood before TCR sequencing.

This receptor was obtained from an adult with an advanced solid tumor such as melanoma, head and neck, liver or kidney cancer. Sequences were derived from CD4+ or CD8+ T cells sorted from blood, sampled in a trial of the OX40 agonist ivuxolimab.

The DNA sequence reads TGCGCCAGCAGCCAAGATGAGAGGGCCAATGGCTACACCTTC. This gives the protein CASSQDERANGYTF. The sequence is built from TRBV4-3 and TRBJ1-2, with the D gene not confidently named. The germline V gene yields LGHNA for CDR1 and YSLEER for CDR2. A distance of 11 bases separates the germline ends of V and J, which lose 0 bases and 6 bases respectively. Spanning cysteine to phenylalanine, the CDR3 consists of 14 amino acids. Of the read, only the CDR3 DNA is kept; its 42 bases are in frame from base 1.